This T cell receptor beta chain came from a study of Tregs in tolerant kidney transplant recipients. Thawed PBMCs were FACS-sorted into unstimulated CD4+CD25+CD127- regulatory T cells, CD4+CD25- non-regulatory cells, CD4 and CD8 cells. Concerning this clone: The read stops 3 residues short of the end of the CDR3; the missing end is completed from the germline J gene.

Trimming removed 4 bases from V and 6 bases from J; junction bases left unmatched: 11. The CDR3 sequence is 15 residues long. The germline V gene has CDR1 MNHEY and CDR2 SVGEGT. Sequencing used immunoSEQ multiplex PCR; TCRdb keeps in-frame clones, though not all of them. The sample holds approximately 50,000 clones. This specimen was CD4+ T cells from blood, taken before the transplant. The source is a human donor who received a combined kidney and bone marrow transplant. The chain carries TRBV6-2 or TRBV6-3 and TRBJ2-7; 8 positions match TRBD1. CDR3 bases read: TGTGCCAGCAGTTCCGACAGGGGCCGGAAGGCCGAG. It specifies CASSSDRGRKAE. The whole CDR3 is CASSSDRGRKAEQYF.